One sample yielded the 5 T cell receptor beta chains listed below, sequenced in a study of shared clonotypes between healthy human individuals. Naive CD8 populations comprised CD45RO-negative cells positively selected for CCR7, excluding terminally differentiated effector memory CD45RA+ cells. TCRdb's copy holds only in-frame clones and misses some; the assay was immunoSEQ multiplex PCR. The repertoire has millions of clones, about 95% of them found once; the top ten carry roughly 1%. The sample taken for sequencing was naive CD8+ T cells sorted from blood. The source of these receptors is a man in his late teens or twenties in good health.

This clone was seen once. The rearrangement links TRBV27 to TRBJ2-3; weak D call: TRBD2 (5 bases). CDR1 and CDR2 (germline): MNHEY, SMNVEV (reference sequence). CDR3 length: 16 residues. V lost 5 bases to trimming and J lost 4 bases, with 19 bases between them. The CDR3 protein is CASSPRTDFTADTQYF. CDR3 sequence (DNA): TGTGCCAGCAGTCCCCGGACTGATTTTACTGCAGATACGCAGTATTTT.

The chain recombines TRBV2 with TRBJ2-6; TRBD2 aligns across 9 bases. The CDR3 spans 18 residues. J was trimmed by 0 bases and V by 10 bases; bases with no gene match: 13. The germline V gene has CDR1 SNHLY and CDR2 FYNNEI. CDR3 sequence: CATLVLQREASGANVLTF. DNA for the CDR3: TGTGCCACCTTAGTCCTCCAGCGGGAGGCCTCTGGGGCCAACGTCCTGACTTTC.

V usage is TRBV9 and J usage is TRBJ2-5; 8 bases line up with TRBD2. The trim removed 0 bases at V and 4 bases at J, leaving 5 bases unmatched. The CDR3 is made up of 15 amino acids. The germline V gene has CDR1 SGDLS and CDR2 YYNGEE. The CDR3 DNA reads TGTGCCAGCAGCGTAGTTAGCGGGGAGAGAGAGACCCAGTACTTC. This codes for CASSVVSGERETQYF.

This rearrangement joins TRBV7-2 to TRBJ1-4; D is uncertain. V dropped 3 bases and J dropped 4 bases, with 15 bases sitting between them. Germline CDR1 and CDR2: SGHTA and FQGNSA. The length of the CDR3 is 16 residues. The CDR3 reads CASSLGYGRLNEKLFF. CDR3 DNA: TGTGCCAGCAGCTTGGGATACGGACGGCTTAATGAAAAACTGTTTTTT.

This clone has only one observation. Other DNA sequences within the sample encode an identical CDR3. The chain has TRBV28 and TRBJ1-4, with D uncertain. V lost 3 bases and J 0 bases, leaving 5 bases between the germline ends. CDR1 is MDHEN and CDR2 is SYDVKM in the germline V gene. The CDR3 length is 14 residues. CDR3 sequence reads: CASSFRATNEKLFF. The CDR3 DNA reads TGTGCCAGCAGTTTTCGTGCAACTAATGAAAAACTGTTTTTT.